Shown below are 4 T cell receptor beta chains from a single sample sequenced in a study of T cells in Graves' hyperthyroidism and ophthalmopathy. RNA transcripts were the template for amplifying TCR beta CDR3 regions. The primer set for the first-round RT-PCR of the TCR CDR3 was HTBI. A single record per CDR3 protein comes from TCRdb applying MiXCR to the multiplex PCR reads. Of fewer than 650,000 distinct CDR3 sequences detected, roughly 14% appear once; the ten largest clones hold approximately 4.3%. Sample: blood. These receptor sequences come from a woman in her forties with Graves' ophthalmopathy.

The chain is built from TRBV18 and TRBJ2-5; D gene unclear. Germline V CDR1 and CDR2: KGHSH, LQKENI. V lost 0 bases and J lost 2, with 7 bases in between. This CDR3 has 14 amino acids. The CDR3 is CASSPPLPQETQYF. DNA for the CDR3: TGTGCCAGCTCACCACCGCTGCCACAAGAGACCCAGTACTTC.

The V call is TRBV4-1, the J call TRBJ1-6; D is unclear. CDR3 length equals 13 residues. Trimming removed 0 bases from V and 8 bases from J, with 5 bases in between. CDR1 is MGHRA and CDR2 is YSYEKL in the germline V gene. The CDR3 DNA is TGCGCCAGCAGCCAAGAAGGGTATTCACCCCTCCACTTT. It translates to CASSQEGYSPLHF.

The V gene is TRBV11-3, the J gene TRBJ2-5, with TRBD2 matching 7 bases. Germline CDR1 reads SGHNT; CDR2 reads YENEEA. This CDR3 has 15 residues. The V and J ends lost 6 bases and 5 bases, in that order; junction bases with no gene match: 12. As DNA, the CDR3 is TGTGCCAGCAGTCTCTACGGAGCGGGAAGCGAGACCCAGTACTTC. Encoded protein: CASSLYGAGSETQYF.

The rearrangement uses TRBV7-9 and TRBJ1-1; weak D call: TRBD1 (5 bases). The CDR3 loop spans 17 amino acids. CDR1 is SEHNR, CDR2 FQNEAQ, per germline (reference sequence). The V gene lost 1 base and the J gene lost 0 bases, with 15 bases spanning the gap. CDR3 bases: TGTGCCAGCAGCTTAGGGGGGAATGGAGGTTTGAACACTGAAGCTTTCTTT. Translation: CASSLGGNGGLNTEAFF.